These T cell receptor beta chains were read from a single sample in a study of Ad26.COV2.S vaccination and SARS-CoV-2 variants. Generated by immunoSEQ multiplex PCR, the TCRdb table keeps only in-frame clones and is missing some. The sample records around 370,000 clones, more than 75% being singletons. The source material was peripheral blood, sampled in a trial of Ad26.COV2.S vaccine versus placebo. The receptor set was obtained from a person between 18 and 65 years old who received the Ad26.COV2.S COVID-19 vaccine or a placebo. Both conserved end residues are part of each CDR3. D genes are given only for firm matches. Clone size is shown for a subset of rows, as once, few, many or a class of expanded clone.

>NA|NA|TRBV5-4|TRBJ1-3
CASSLAAGEGNTIYF
TGTGCCAGCAGCTTGGCGGCAGGGGAAGGAAACACCATATATTTT
>NA|NA|TRBV5-4|TRBJ1-6
CASSLPGTSLHF
TGTGCCAGCAGCTTACCCGGGACATCTCTCCACTTT
>NA|NA|TRBV24-1|TRBJ2-3
CATSDSRTGDTQYF
TGTGCCACCAGTGATTCCCGGACTGGGGATACGCAGTATTTT
>NA|NA|TRBV4-1|TRBJ2-3
CASSPRGSPSTDTQYF
TGCGCCAGCAGCCCCCGGGGTAGCCCTAGCACAGATACGCAGTATTTT
>NA|TRBD2|TRBV30|TRBJ2-5
CAWSWAVAGYQETQYF
TGTGCCTGGAGTTGGGCGGTAGCGGGGTATCAAGAGACCCAGTACTTC
>NA|NA|TRBV6-7|TRBJ2-7
CASSYGSQMVYEQYF
TGTGCCAGCAGTTACGGCTCCCAAATGGTCTACGAGCAGTACTTC
>once|NA|TRBV5-6|TRBJ2-1
CASSAGTASSYNEQFF
TGTGCCAGCAGCGCCGGGACGGCCAGCTCCTACAATGAGCAGTTCTTC
>NA|TRBD2|TRBV6-5|TRBJ2-3
CASIHTYRAGAGF
TGTGCCAGCATTCATACGTACAGAGCGGGGGCAGGCTTT
>NA|NA|TRBV12-3/TRBV12-4|TRBJ2-2
CASSFSGPGELFF
TGTGCCAGCAGTTTCTCGGGACCCGGGGAGCTGTTTTTT
>few|TRBD1|TRBV5-8|TRBJ2-7
CASSLKGTGGYEQYF
TGTGCCAGCAGCTTGAAGGGGACAGGGGGGTACGAGCAGTACTTC
>NA|NA|TRBV5-1|TRBJ2-7
CASSPGRHSYEQYF
TGCGCCAGCAGCCCAGGACGGCACTCCTACGAGCAGTACTTC
>NA|TRBD2|TRBV9|TRBJ2-5
CASSAYGLAQETQYF
TGTGCCAGCAGCGCGTATGGACTAGCGCAAGAGACCCAGTACTTC
>NA|TRBD1|TRBV13|TRBJ2-7
CASSLGEGQGYEQYF
TGTGCCAGCAGCTTAGGTGAGGGACAGGGGTACGAGCAGTACTTC
>NA|NA|TRBV5-1|TRBJ2-2
CASSWGSGELFF
TGCGCCAGCAGCTGGGGGAGCGGGGAGCTGTTTTTT
>few|NA|TRBV5-6|TRBJ1-6
CASSLEKRGGSPLHF
TGTGCCAGCAGCTTGGAGAAGCGGGGGGGTTCACCCCTCCACTTT
>NA|NA|TRBV10-2|TRBJ1-6
CASEQGREIGSPLHF
TGCGCCAGTGAACAGGGAAGAGAGATCGGTTCACCCCTCCACTTT
>NA|NA|TRBV6-5|TRBJ1-2
CASRRTASNYGYTF
TGTGCCAGCAGGAGGACAGCTTCAAACTATGGCTACACCTTC
>NA|TRBD1|TRBV7-2|TRBJ1-1
CASSLIGQGDSEAFF
TGTGCCAGCAGCTTAATCGGACAGGGAGACTCTGAAGCTTTCTTT
>NA|NA|TRBV6-5|TRBJ1-1
CASSYSRATEAFF
TGTGCCAGCAGTTACTCGCGGGCCACTGAAGCTTTCTTT
>once|TRBD1|TRBV9|TRBJ2-1
CASSVAVSRGPTAQFF
TGTGCCAGCAGCGTAGCAGTTAGCAGGGGGCCTACCGCCCAGTTCTTC
>NA|NA|TRBV7-2|TRBJ2-5
CASRRVGGQETQYF
TGTGCCAGCAGGCGGGTGGGAGGCCAAGAGACCCAGTACTTC
>NA|NA|TRBV28|TRBJ1-4
CASRPSREDNEKLFF
TGTGCCAGCAGACCGAGCCGGGAAGATAATGAAAAACTGTTTTTT
>NA|TRBD2|TRBV6-2/TRBV6-3|TRBJ2-1
CASSSPSGNSYNEQFF
TGTGCCAGCAGTTCCCCTAGCGGCAATTCCTACAATGAGCAGTTCTTC
>NA|NA|TRBV5-1|TRBJ2-3
CASSLEPGSTDTQYF
TGCGCCAGCAGCTTGGAGCCAGGGAGCACAGATACGCAGTATTTT
>NA|NA|TRBV5-1|TRBJ1-2
CASSLAAGNNYGYTF
TGCGCCAGCAGCTTGGCCGCAGGGAATAACTATGGCTACACCTTC
>NA|NA|TRBV18|TRBJ1-1
CASSPGLDTEAFF
TGTGCCAGCTCGCCTGGCCTAGACACTGAAGCTTTCTTT
>NA|NA|TRBV7-2|TRBJ2-1
CASSLSRGDEQFF
TGTGCCAGCAGCTTATCCAGGGGCGATGAGCAGTTCTTC